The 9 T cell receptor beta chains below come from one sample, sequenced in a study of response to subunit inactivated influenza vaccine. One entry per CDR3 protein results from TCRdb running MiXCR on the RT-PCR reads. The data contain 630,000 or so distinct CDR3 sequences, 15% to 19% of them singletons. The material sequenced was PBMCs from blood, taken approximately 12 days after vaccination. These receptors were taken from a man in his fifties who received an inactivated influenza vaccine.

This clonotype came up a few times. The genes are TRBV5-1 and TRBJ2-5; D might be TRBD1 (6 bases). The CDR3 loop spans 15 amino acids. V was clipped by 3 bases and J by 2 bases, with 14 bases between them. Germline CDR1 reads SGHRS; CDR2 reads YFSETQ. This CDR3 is CASSSPSGQQETQYF. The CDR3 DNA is TGCGCCAGCAGCTCACCATCTGGACAGCAAGAGACCCAGTACTTC.

The DNA for the CDR3 is TGTGCCAGCAGACAACAGGGGGCCATCTCTGGAAACACCATATATTTT. Translation gives CASRQQGAISGNTIYF. The gene calls are TRBV3-1 and TRBJ1-3, with 9 bases aligning to TRBD1. The CDR3 loop spans 16 amino acids. Losses at the gene ends were 6 bases for V and 0 bases for J; bases not matched to a gene: 6. Germline V CDR1 and CDR2: LGHDT, YNNKEL (reference sequence). The whole variable domain, remainder taken from reference TRBV3-1 and TRBJ1-3, is DTAVSQTPKYLVTQMGNDKSIKCEQNLGHDTMYWYKQDSKKFLKIMFSYNNKELIINETVPNRFSPKSPDKAHLNLHINSLELGDSAVYFCASRQQGAISGNTIYFGEGSWLTVV.

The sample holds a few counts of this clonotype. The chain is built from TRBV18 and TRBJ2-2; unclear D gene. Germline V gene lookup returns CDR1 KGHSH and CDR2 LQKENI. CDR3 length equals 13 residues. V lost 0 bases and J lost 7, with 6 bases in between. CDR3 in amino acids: CASSPPIRGELFF. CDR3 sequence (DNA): TGTGCCAGCTCACCACCGATTCGCGGGGAGCTGTTTTTT.

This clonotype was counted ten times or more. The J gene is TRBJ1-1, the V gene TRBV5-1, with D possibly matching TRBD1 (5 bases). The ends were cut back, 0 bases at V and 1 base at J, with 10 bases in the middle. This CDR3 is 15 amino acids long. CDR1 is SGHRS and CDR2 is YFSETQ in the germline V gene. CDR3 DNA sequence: TGCGCCAGCAGCTTGGGGGTCGGACAGAACACTGAAGCTTTCTTT. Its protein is CASSLGVGQNTEAFF.

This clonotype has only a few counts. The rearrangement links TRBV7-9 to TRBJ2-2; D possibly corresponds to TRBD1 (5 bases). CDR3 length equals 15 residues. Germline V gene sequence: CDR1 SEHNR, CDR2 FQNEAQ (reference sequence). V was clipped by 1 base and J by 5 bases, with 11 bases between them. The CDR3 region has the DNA TGTGCCAGCAGCTTAGGCAGGGCAAGGACCGGGGAGCTGTTTTTT. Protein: CASSLGRARTGELFF.

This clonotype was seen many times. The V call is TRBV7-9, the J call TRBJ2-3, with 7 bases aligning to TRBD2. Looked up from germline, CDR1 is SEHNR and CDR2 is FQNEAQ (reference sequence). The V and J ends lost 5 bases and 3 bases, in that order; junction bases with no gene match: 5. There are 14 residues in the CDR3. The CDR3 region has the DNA TGTGCCAGCAGCGGCCGGACTAGTACAGATACGCAGTATTTT. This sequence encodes CASSGRTSTDTQYF.

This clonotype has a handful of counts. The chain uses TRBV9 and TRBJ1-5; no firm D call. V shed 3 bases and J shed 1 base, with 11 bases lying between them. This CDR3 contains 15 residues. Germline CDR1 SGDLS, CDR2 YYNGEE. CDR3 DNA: TGTGCCAGCAGCGCATCCCCCCGGAGCAATCAGCCCCAGCATTTT. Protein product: CASSASPRSNQPQHF.

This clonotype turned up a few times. CDR3 in DNA: TGCAGTGCCCCTAGGAACACTGAAGCTTTCTTT. It encodes CSAPRNTEAFF. The V and J genes are TRBV20-1 and TRBJ1-1; D is uncertain. Trimming removed 6 bases from V and 1 base from J, with 6 bases in between. The CDR3 runs to 11 residues. Per the germline V gene, CDR1 is DFQATT and CDR2 is SNEGSKA (reference sequence).

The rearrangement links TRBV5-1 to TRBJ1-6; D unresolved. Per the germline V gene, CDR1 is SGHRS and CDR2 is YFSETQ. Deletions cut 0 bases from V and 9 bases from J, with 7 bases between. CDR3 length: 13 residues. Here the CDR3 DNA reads TGCGCCAGCAGCTTGGGGTGGGGTTCACCCCTCCACTTT. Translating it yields CASSLGWGSPLHF.